A selection of T cell receptor beta chains follows, all from one sample in a study of blood T cell repertoires in COVID-19. Method: immunoSEQ multiplex PCR; TCRdb's copy keeps in-frame clones and lacks some. The sample has about 420,000 clones, about 87% seen once; the top ten hold 0.8% to 0.85%. The sequenced sample was peripheral blood. These TCRs come from a man aged 18 to 35 with COVID-19, enrolled during active disease. CDR3s include the opening cysteine and the closing phenylalanine or tryptophan. Fields, in order: D gene, V gene, J gene, clone size, CDR3 protein, CDR3 DNA. The D gene is left open where the match is weak. Size is stated for part of the rows, as once, few or many counts, or as a class when the clone is expanded.

>-|TRBV10-1|TRBJ2-3|-
CASSDPAAEPTDTQYF
TGCGCCAGCAGTGATCCTGCAGCGGAACCCACAGATACGCAGTATTTT
>-|TRBV3-1/TRBV3-2|TRBJ1-1|-
CASSQATLGIDTEAFF
TGTGCCAGCAGCCAAGCGACTCTCGGGATTGACACTGAAGCTTTCTTT
>-|TRBV12-3/TRBV12-4|TRBJ1-1|-
CASSLRSEEAFF
TGTGCCAGCAGTTTAAGATCGGAGGAAGCTTTCTTT
>-|TRBV21-1|TRBJ2-2|-
CASSKTGTGKAVGELFF
TGTGCCAGCAGCAAAACCGGGACAGGGAAGGCAGTTGGGGAGCTGTTTTTT
>TRBD1|TRBV6-5|TRBJ1-4|-
CASSLDREGEKLFF
TGTGCCAGCAGCTTGGACAGGGAAGGTGAAAAACTGTTTTTT
>TRBD2|TRBV30|TRBJ2-2|-
CAWTKAGFTGELFF
TGTGCCTGGACCAAAGCGGGATTCACCGGGGAGCTGTTTTTT
>-|TRBV4-1|TRBJ2-5|-
CASSQARETQYF
TGCGCCAGCAGCCAAGCTAGGGAGACCCAGTACTTC
>-|TRBV30|TRBJ1-2|-
CAWSVGGFNYGYTF
TGTGCCTGGAGTGTGGGGGGATTTAACTATGGCTACACCTTC
>-|TRBV11-2|TRBJ2-7|-
CASSSRDEQYF
TGTGCCAGCAGCTCTCGGGACGAGCAGTACTTC
>-|TRBV5-6|TRBJ2-5|-
CASSWKGGPQETQYF
TGTGCCAGCAGCTGGAAGGGGGGGCCCCAAGAGACCCAGTACTTC
>TRBD1|TRBV11-2|TRBJ2-1|-
CASSPSWRDRGNEQFF
TGTGCCAGCAGCCCCTCCTGGCGGGACAGGGGCAATGAGCAGTTCTTC
>-|TRBV2|TRBJ1-2|few
CASSERGFYGYTF
TGTGCCAGCAGTGAACGCGGGTTTTATGGCTACACCTTC
>TRBD2|TRBV2|TRBJ2-5|-
CASSLGLAGPQETQYF
TGTGCCAGCAGCCTGGGACTAGCGGGACCCCAAGAGACCCAGTACTTC
>TRBD1|TRBV7-9|TRBJ2-7|-
CASSQPDRGDHEQYF
TGTGCCAGCAGCCAGCCCGACAGGGGAGACCACGAGCAGTACTTC
>TRBD2|TRBV13|TRBJ2-4|-
CASSAPSGGLAKNIQYF
TGTGCCAGCAGCGCCCCTAGCGGGGGGCTAGCCAAAAACATTCAGTACTTC
>TRBD2|TRBV6-5|TRBJ2-2|-
CASSRLAANTGELFF
TGTGCCAGCAGTAGACTAGCAGCGAACACCGGGGAGCTGTTTTTT
>TRBD2|TRBV5-4|TRBJ2-3|-
CASGTSGGIDTQYF
TGTGCCAGCGGGACTAGCGGGGGGATAGATACGCAGTATTTT
>TRBD2|TRBV27|TRBJ2-7|-
CASSWGASGFSYEQYF
TGTGCCAGCAGTTGGGGGGCTAGCGGGTTCTCCTACGAGCAGTACTTC
>TRBD2|TRBV5-5|TRBJ2-1|-
CASSPRLAGGSYNEQFF
TGTGCCAGCAGCCCGAGACTAGCGGGGGGATCCTACAATGAGCAGTTCTTC
>TRBD1|TRBV9|TRBJ2-7|-
CASSPRDSHEQYF
TGTGCCAGCAGCCCAAGGGACAGCCACGAGCAGTACTTC
>TRBD1|TRBV2|TRBJ2-7|-
CASSEASGQLSEQYF
TGTGCCAGCAGTGAAGCGTCGGGACAGCTCTCCGAGCAGTACTTC
>-|TRBV5-1|TRBJ2-3|-
CASSLGQGYDTQYF
TGCGCCAGCAGCTTGGGCCAGGGATACGATACGCAGTATTTT
>-|TRBV10-2|TRBJ2-1|-
CATSPGNNEQFF
TGCGCCACCAGTCCAGGGAACAATGAGCAGTTCTTC
>TRBD1|TRBV6-5|TRBJ2-2|-
CASSLTGVSTGELFF
TGTGCCAGCAGTTTAACAGGGGTGTCCACCGGGGAGCTGTTTTTT